This is a list of T cell receptor beta chains from one sample in a study of a mutant IDH1 vaccine in newly diagnosed glioma. Measured with immunoSEQ multiplex PCR; TCRdb has only the in-frame clones, and not every one. The sample contains tens of thousands of clones, about 88% of which appear only once. The starting material was PBMCs, obtained from a glioma patient treated with radiotherapy, temozolomide or both. These receptors were taken from a woman in her 40s with glioma. The CDR3 runs from the conserved cysteine through the conserved F or W. A D gene is named only where the DNA matches it firmly. For some rows the clone size is stated as once, few or many, or as a class when expanded; others skip it.

d_call: -
j_call: TRBJ1-4
clone_size: large
v_call: TRBV4-1
cdr3_nt: TGCGCCAGCAGCCTTCCGTGGCGGGGAAATGAAAAACTGTTTTTT
cdr3_aa: CASSLPWRGNEKLFF

d_call: -
j_call: TRBJ1-1
clone_size: -
v_call: TRBV19
cdr3_nt: TGTGCCAGTGCTGACGGGAACACTGAAGCTTTCTTT
cdr3_aa: CASADGNTEAFF

d_call: TRBD2
j_call: TRBJ2-1
clone_size: -
v_call: TRBV7-2
cdr3_nt: TGTGCCAGCAGCCGAGGACTAGGCGGGGGTGAGCAGTTCTTC
cdr3_aa: CASSRGLGGGEQFF

d_call: -
j_call: TRBJ2-3
clone_size: -
v_call: TRBV4-3
cdr3_nt: TGCGCCAGCAGCCAAGATCTACAGCGTGCCACAGATACGCAGTATTTT
cdr3_aa: CASSQDLQRATDTQYF

d_call: -
j_call: TRBJ2-1
clone_size: -
v_call: TRBV27
cdr3_nt: TGTGCCAGCAGTTTATCACCCCCGAAGAATGAGCAGTTCTTC
cdr3_aa: CASSLSPPKNEQFF

d_call: -
j_call: TRBJ2-3
clone_size: -
v_call: TRBV29-1
cdr3_nt: TGCAGCGTGCTAACAGGGTTTTCGCCGGATACGCAGTATTTT
cdr3_aa: CSVLTGFSPDTQYF

d_call: TRBD2
j_call: TRBJ2-5
clone_size: -
v_call: TRBV7-9
cdr3_nt: TGTGCCAGCAGTAGCACTAGCGGGGGAACGAGAGAGACCCAGTACTTC
cdr3_aa: CASSSTSGGTRETQYF

d_call: -
j_call: TRBJ2-3
clone_size: -
v_call: TRBV4-1
cdr3_nt: TGCGCCAGCAGCCAAGACACCGGGACTGCTGGTCCAGATACGCAGTATTTT
cdr3_aa: CASSQDTGTAGPDTQYF

d_call: -
j_call: TRBJ2-1
clone_size: -
v_call: TRBV5-4
cdr3_nt: TGTGCCAGCAGCCCCCGTATGAGTCGAGCGTACAATGAGCAGTTCTTC
cdr3_aa: CASSPRMSRAYNEQFF

d_call: TRBD2
j_call: TRBJ2-4
clone_size: -
v_call: TRBV2
cdr3_nt: TGTGCCAGCAGTGCCCCTCTGGGGGGGATCATTCAGTACTTC
cdr3_aa: CASSAPLGGIIQYF

d_call: -
j_call: TRBJ1-2
clone_size: -
v_call: TRBV30
cdr3_nt: TGTGCCTGGAGTCCCGGGGGCTATGGCTACACCTTC
cdr3_aa: CAWSPGGYGYTF

d_call: -
j_call: TRBJ1-5
clone_size: -
v_call: TRBV2
cdr3_nt: TGTGCCAGCAGTGAAGGGTCCACCGTGCCCCAGCATTTT
cdr3_aa: CASSEGSTVPQHF

d_call: -
j_call: TRBJ2-7
clone_size: -
v_call: TRBV4-1
cdr3_nt: TGCGCCAGCAGCCAAGAAATTGCGGGCGAGCAGTACTTC
cdr3_aa: CASSQEIAGEQYF

d_call: -
j_call: TRBJ2-7
clone_size: -
v_call: TRBV7-9
cdr3_nt: TGTGCCAGCAGCTTGTGGGAAAGCTCCTACGAGCAGTACTTC
cdr3_aa: CASSLWESSYEQYF

d_call: -
j_call: TRBJ1-5
clone_size: -
v_call: TRBV7-2
cdr3_nt: TGTGCCAGCAGCGCATCCACGAATCAGCCCCAGCATTTT
cdr3_aa: CASSASTNQPQHF

d_call: -
j_call: TRBJ1-5
clone_size: -
v_call: TRBV7-2
cdr3_nt: TGTGCCAGCAGCTTGGGGCCGAATCAGCCCCAGCATTTT
cdr3_aa: CASSLGPNQPQHF

d_call: TRBD1
j_call: TRBJ1-6
clone_size: -
v_call: TRBV4-1
cdr3_nt: TGCGCCAGCAGCCAATATCCCGACAGGGTGAATTCACCCCTCCACTTT
cdr3_aa: CASSQYPDRVNSPLHF

d_call: TRBD1
j_call: TRBJ2-7
clone_size: -
v_call: TRBV7-3
cdr3_nt: TGTGCCAGCAGCCCAGGACAGGGTATGGCTTACGAGCAGTACTTC
cdr3_aa: CASSPGQGMAYEQYF

d_call: -
j_call: TRBJ1-2
clone_size: once
v_call: TRBV5-4
cdr3_nt: TGTGCCAGCAGCTTGGCAGGAGTCGGTAACTATGGCTACACCTTC
cdr3_aa: CASSLAGVGNYGYTF

d_call: -
j_call: TRBJ2-1
clone_size: -
v_call: TRBV10-1
cdr3_nt: TGCGCCAGCAGTGCGACCCTAGCGACGGAGCAGTTCTTC
cdr3_aa: CASSATLATEQFF

d_call: -
j_call: TRBJ2-7
clone_size: -
v_call: TRBV18
cdr3_nt: TGTGCCAGCTCACCCCTCTACGAGCAGTACTTC
cdr3_aa: CASSPLYEQYF

d_call: -
j_call: TRBJ1-1
clone_size: medium-sized
v_call: TRBV7-2
cdr3_nt: TGTGCCAGCAGCTTACTTGGAGGGAACACTGAAGCTTTCTTT
cdr3_aa: CASSLLGGNTEAFF

d_call: TRBD1
j_call: TRBJ1-5
clone_size: -
v_call: TRBV7-2
cdr3_nt: TGTGCCAGCAGCCAAGACAGGGGAAGTCACCAGCCCCAGCATTTT
cdr3_aa: CASSQDRGSHQPQHF

d_call: -
j_call: TRBJ1-1
clone_size: -
v_call: TRBV4-2
cdr3_nt: TGTGCCAGCAGCCAACCCCGGGACGGTCTAAAAGCTTTCTTT
cdr3_aa: CASSQPRDGLKAFF

d_call: -
j_call: TRBJ1-1
clone_size: -
v_call: TRBV4-1
cdr3_nt: TGCGCCAGCAGCCAGCGCCAGGGAGGAACTGAAGCTTTCTTT
cdr3_aa: CASSQRQGGTEAFF

d_call: -
j_call: TRBJ2-1
clone_size: -
v_call: TRBV6-5
cdr3_nt: TGTGCCAGCAGGGGTCCGACAGTGTACAATGAGCAGTTCTTC
cdr3_aa: CASRGPTVYNEQFF

d_call: TRBD1
j_call: TRBJ1-1
clone_size: -
v_call: TRBV14
cdr3_nt: TGTGCCAGCAGCTCGCAGGGGGCCGGCACTGAAGCTTTCTTT
cdr3_aa: CASSSQGAGTEAFF

d_call: TRBD1
j_call: TRBJ1-6
clone_size: -
v_call: TRBV7-9
cdr3_nt: TGTGCCAGCAGCCAGGGACAGGCTATGCCCCTCCACTTT
cdr3_aa: CASSQGQAMPLHF

d_call: TRBD1
j_call: TRBJ1-2
clone_size: -
v_call: TRBV2
cdr3_nt: TGTGCCAGCAGACGGGACAGGACCAACTATGGCTACACCTTC
cdr3_aa: CASRRDRTNYGYTF

d_call: -
j_call: TRBJ2-2
clone_size: -
v_call: TRBV19
cdr3_nt: TGTGCCAGTAGTCGGATCGGGGAGCTGTTTTTT
cdr3_aa: CASSRIGELFF

d_call: -
j_call: TRBJ2-3
clone_size: -
v_call: TRBV6-5
cdr3_nt: TGTGCCAGCAGTTACAGGCTCGCCCGCACAGATACGCAGTATTTT
cdr3_aa: CASSYRLARTDTQYF

d_call: -
j_call: TRBJ2-5
clone_size: -
v_call: TRBV6-5
cdr3_nt: TGTGCCAGCAGTTACTCGAGCAGTCGGCAAGAGACCCAGTACTTC
cdr3_aa: CASSYSSSRQETQYF

d_call: -
j_call: TRBJ1-6
clone_size: -
v_call: TRBV23-1
cdr3_nt: TGCGCCAGCAGCCGACTCGACAGGAGCTATAATTCACCCCTCCACTTT
cdr3_aa: CASSRLDRSYNSPLHF

d_call: -
j_call: TRBJ2-1
clone_size: -
v_call: TRBV4-1
cdr3_nt: TGCGCCAGCAGCCAAGTTGGGAACAATGAGCAGTTCTTC
cdr3_aa: CASSQVGNNEQFF

d_call: -
j_call: TRBJ2-3
clone_size: -
v_call: TRBV5-1
cdr3_nt: TGCGCCAGCATTCGGGGAGATACGCAGTATTTT
cdr3_aa: CASIRGDTQYF

d_call: -
j_call: TRBJ2-2
clone_size: -
v_call: TRBV5-1
cdr3_nt: TGCGCCAGCAGCCCCTTCCCCGGGGAGCTGTTTTTT
cdr3_aa: CASSPFPGELFF

d_call: -
j_call: TRBJ1-3
clone_size: -
v_call: TRBV12-5
cdr3_nt: TGTGCTAGTGGTTCCCGCTCGAGGGACACCATATATTTT
cdr3_aa: CASGSRSRDTIYF

d_call: TRBD2
j_call: TRBJ2-7
clone_size: -
v_call: TRBV30
cdr3_nt: TGTGCCTGGAGTCCGGGACTAGTAAACCACGAGCAGTACTTC
cdr3_aa: CAWSPGLVNHEQYF

d_call: -
j_call: TRBJ2-3
clone_size: -
v_call: TRBV28
cdr3_nt: TGTGCCAGCAGTTTAGCGGGGGCTTCCACAGATACGCAGTATTTT
cdr3_aa: CASSLAGASTDTQYF

d_call: -
j_call: TRBJ1-5
clone_size: -
v_call: TRBV7-5
cdr3_nt: TGTGCCAGAAGCTTAGGGGCACCCACGATTAGCAATCAGCCCCAGCATTTT
cdr3_aa: CARSLGAPTISNQPQHF

d_call: TRBD1
j_call: TRBJ2-2
clone_size: -
v_call: TRBV7-7
cdr3_nt: TGTGCTAGCAGACAGGGACAGAACACCGGGGAGCTGTTTTTT
cdr3_aa: CASRQGQNTGELFF

d_call: -
j_call: TRBJ2-3
clone_size: -
v_call: TRBV5-4
cdr3_nt: TGTGCCAGCACCCCCGGTGGGGAACACAGCACAGATACGCAGTATTTT
cdr3_aa: CASTPGGEHSTDTQYF

d_call: -
j_call: TRBJ1-5
clone_size: -
v_call: TRBV5-1
cdr3_nt: TGCGCCAGCAGCTTAAACGGTCAGCCCCAGCATTTT
cdr3_aa: CASSLNGQPQHF

d_call: TRBD1
j_call: TRBJ1-1
clone_size: -
v_call: TRBV5-1
cdr3_nt: TGCGCCAGCAGCATGACAGGGCTCACTGAAGCTTTCTTT
cdr3_aa: CASSMTGLTEAFF

d_call: -
j_call: TRBJ1-4
clone_size: few
v_call: TRBV5-1
cdr3_nt: TGCGCCAGCAGCCTACAGCCGCCGGGTGAAAAACTGTTTTTT
cdr3_aa: CASSLQPPGEKLFF

d_call: TRBD1
j_call: TRBJ1-2
clone_size: -
v_call: TRBV29-1
cdr3_nt: TGCAGCGTCGTAACAGGGGGCGTTAACTATGGCTACACCTTC
cdr3_aa: CSVVTGGVNYGYTF

d_call: -
j_call: TRBJ1-6
clone_size: -
v_call: TRBV6-1
cdr3_nt: TGTGCCAGCAGTGAAGCCCGCAGGGCCCGGAATTCACCCCTCCACTTT
cdr3_aa: CASSEARRARNSPLHF

d_call: -
j_call: TRBJ1-5
clone_size: -
v_call: TRBV18
cdr3_nt: TGTGCCAGCTCGGAGGGAGGGCTCGGGCCCCAGCATTTT
cdr3_aa: CASSEGGLGPQHF

d_call: TRBD1
j_call: TRBJ2-7
clone_size: -
v_call: TRBV25-1
cdr3_nt: TGTGCCAGCAGTGAGTTAGGGGGGGACAGGGGCTACGAGCAGTACTTC
cdr3_aa: CASSELGGDRGYEQYF

d_call: -
j_call: TRBJ2-3
clone_size: -
v_call: TRBV27
cdr3_nt: TGTGCCAGCAGTACCAGACGGGGCACAGATACGCAGTATTTT
cdr3_aa: CASSTRRGTDTQYF

d_call: -
j_call: TRBJ1-5
clone_size: -
v_call: TRBV5-1
cdr3_nt: TGCGCCAGCAGCTTGTCAGGGAATCAGCCCCAGCATTTT
cdr3_aa: CASSLSGNQPQHF